The T cell receptor (beta chain) under discussion was sequenced for a study of Ad26.COV2.S vaccination and SARS-CoV-2 variants. Assay used: immunoSEQ multiplex PCR; TCRdb lists only in-frame clones, some missing. Here the sample spans some 350,000 clones, 70% to 90% being singletons. Germline CDR1 MGHRA, CDR2 YSYEKL. V lost 4 bases and J 0 bases, leaving 18 bases between the germline ends. CDR3 length equals 17 residues. Treatment described: over 15 received Ad26.COV2.S at low or high dose, single or two shots; about five received placebo; per-sample allocation not given. Material that was analyzed had been drawn on day 63 after the first vaccine or placebo injection.

The source of this sequence is a person between 18 and 65 years old who received the Ad26.COV2.S COVID-19 vaccine or a placebo. The sample in question was peripheral blood, obtained in a trial of Ad26.COV2.S vaccine versus placebo. This chain links TRBV4-1 with TRBJ2-5; tentative D call: TRBD2 (6 bases). DNA for the CDR3: TGCGCCAGCAGCCCCGGCGTGCCTGGGACTTACCAAGAGACCCAGTACTTC. Translating it yields CASSPGVPGTYQETQYF.